One T cell receptor (beta chain) is described in this entry. Its antigen is still unknown. The sample comes from a study of cytomegalovirus exposure and HLA in healthy donors. Study-level results: In a later analysis, DRB1 alleles had the most associated TCRs; HLA-C alleles the fewest.

All donors participated as healthy donors of bone marrow. Each donor was nominally healthy when sampled (though unrecorded immune exposures were likely). Losses at the gene ends were 7 bases for V and 4 bases for J; bases not matched to a gene: 9. The germline V gene has CDR1 SEHNR and CDR2 FQNEAQ (reference sequence). The CDR3 is made up of 14 amino acids. The PCR was carried out with 60 Vbeta primers and 13 Jbeta primers. TCRdb's copy holds only in-frame clones and misses some; the assay was immunoSEQ multiplex PCR. The table shows fewer than 200,000 clones, with roughly 70% occurring only once. The source material was PBMCs. The chain joins TRBV7-9 to TRBJ1-1; 7 nucleotides match TRBD1. This TCR derives from a girl under 18 in good health and CMV-seronegative. The DNA for the CDR3 is TGTGCCAGCACCCCTCAGGGGGTACCCACTGAAGCTTTCTTT. This sequence encodes CASTPQGVPTEAFF. The variable domain in full, completed from reference TRBV7-9 and TRBJ1-1, reads DTGVSQNPRHKITKRGQNVTFRCDPISEHNRLYWYRQTLGQGPEFLTYFQNEAQLEKSRLLSDRFSAERPKGSFSTLEIQRTEQGDSAMYLCASTPQGVPTEAFFGQGTRLTVV.